The T cell receptor (beta chain) under discussion was sequenced for a study of beta chain features in type 1 diabetes. In the study overall: Cell yields, age and gender were similar between patients and healthy donors.

This clone has more than one count but fewer than ten. The antigen remains undetermined. The CDR3 is made up of 16 amino acids. V lost 0 bases to trimming and J lost 8 bases; unmatched junction nucleotides: 7. Germline CDR1 SGHRS, CDR2 YFSETQ. Study results and caveats: More deletions and fewer insertions at VDJ junctions were seen in type 1 diabetes patients. All four CD4+ subsets from Type 1 diabetes patients carried moderately but significantly shorter TCRB CDR3s.

Sequenced material consisted of expressed TCRB transcripts (all of the isolated RNA was reverse transcribed). Some 3.3 million reads per sample on average were obtained from naive, central memory and regulatory T cell samples. Method: immunoSEQ multiplex PCR; TCRdb's copy keeps in-frame clones and lacks some. The repertoire holds 400,000 or so clones, over 10% seen once, with around 0.0099% in the top ten. This TCR was sampled from a woman aged 18-29 years with type 1 diabetes. The sequenced sample was naive CD4+ T cells from blood. V usage is TRBV5-1 and J usage is TRBJ2-4; 11 bases are shared with TRBD2. The CDR3 loop is CASSLEASGRRDIQYF. DNA of the CDR3: TGCGCCAGCAGCTTGGAGGCTAGCGGGAGGAGGGACATTCAGTACTTC.